The text below deals with one T cell receptor beta chain. Authors' analysis steps: Estimates of nucleated cell counts were drawn from the amplification of reference gene primers. Clones were sequenced by immunoSEQ multiplex PCR, and TCRdb holds only the in-frame ones, with some missing. V and J calls and clone size come straight from that table; D and trimming were deduced from the DNA. Here the sample spans about 100,000 clones, around four fifths being singletons. The data originate from a study of blood T cell repertoires in COVID-19. Background on the study: Sample material is recorded as cDNA or gDNA derived from T cells, B-cell-depleted T cells, or PBMCs.

The germline CDR1 and CDR2 sequences are KGHDR and SFDVKD. V shed 3 bases and J 6 bases; nucleotides not matched to a gene: 6. This CDR3 spans 16 amino acids. The sequencing input was peripheral blood. The TCR was taken from a middle-aged man with active or convalescent COVID-19. V is TRBV24-1 and J is TRBJ2-2, with 10 nucleotides matching TRBD2. CDR3 protein: CATSDLPGTSAGELFF. CDR3 nucleotides: TGTGCCACCAGTGATCTTCCCGGGACTAGCGCCGGGGAGCTGTTTTTT.